This TCR beta chain was recovered during a study of T-cell reconstitution after alpha-beta-depleted transplantation in children. This sample's TCRbeta library carried unique molecular identifier barcodes. TCRdb itself ran the PCR reads through MiXCR, one entry per CDR3 protein. The sample has 400,000 to 450,000 distinct CDR3 sequences, around two fifths seen once. This clonotype has just a few counts. Germline CDR1 and CDR2: SQVTM and ANQGSEA. This CDR3 has 15 residues. The source material was PBMCs, sampled before TCRalphabeta/CD19-depleted stem cell transplant. The chain joins TRBV29-1 to TRBJ2-2, with 9 bases that match TRBD1. The TCR originated in a girl aged 2-10 years with aplastic anemia, due to receive a stem cell transplant. For the CDR3, the DNA is TGCAGGGCCGTCCGGGACAGGGCGAACACCGGGGAGCTGTTTTTT. As protein: CRAVRDRANTGELFF.